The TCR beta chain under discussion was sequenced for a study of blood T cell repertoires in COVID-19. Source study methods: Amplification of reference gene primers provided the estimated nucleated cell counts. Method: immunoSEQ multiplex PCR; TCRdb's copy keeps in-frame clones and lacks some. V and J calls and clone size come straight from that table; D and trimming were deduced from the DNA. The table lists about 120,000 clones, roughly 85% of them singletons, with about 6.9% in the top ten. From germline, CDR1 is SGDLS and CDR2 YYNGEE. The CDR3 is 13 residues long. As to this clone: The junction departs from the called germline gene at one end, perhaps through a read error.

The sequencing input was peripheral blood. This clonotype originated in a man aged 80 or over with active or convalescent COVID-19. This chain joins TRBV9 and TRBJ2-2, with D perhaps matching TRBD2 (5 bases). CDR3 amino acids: CASSLGSSGELFF. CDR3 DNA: TGTGCCAGCAGCCTTGGGAGTTCCGGTGAGCTGTTTTTT.